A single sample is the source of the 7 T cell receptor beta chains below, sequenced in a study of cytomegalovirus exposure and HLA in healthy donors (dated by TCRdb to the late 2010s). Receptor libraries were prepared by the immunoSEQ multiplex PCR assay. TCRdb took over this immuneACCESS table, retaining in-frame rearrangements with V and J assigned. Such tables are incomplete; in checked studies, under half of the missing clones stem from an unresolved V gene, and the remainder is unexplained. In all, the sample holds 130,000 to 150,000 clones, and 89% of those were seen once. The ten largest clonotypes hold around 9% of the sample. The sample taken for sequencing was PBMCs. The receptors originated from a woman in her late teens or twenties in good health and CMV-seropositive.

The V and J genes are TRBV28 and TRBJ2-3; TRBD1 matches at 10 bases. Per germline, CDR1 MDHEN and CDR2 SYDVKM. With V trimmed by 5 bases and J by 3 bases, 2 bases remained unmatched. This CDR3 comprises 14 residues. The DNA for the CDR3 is TGTGCCAGCAGTGGGACAGGGGATACAGATACGCAGTATTTT. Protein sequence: CASSGTGDTDTQYF.

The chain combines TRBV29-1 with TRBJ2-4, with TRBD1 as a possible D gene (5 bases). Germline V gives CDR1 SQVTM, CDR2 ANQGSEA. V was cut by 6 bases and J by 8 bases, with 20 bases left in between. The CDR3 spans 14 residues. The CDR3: CSVRPGHWGDIQYF. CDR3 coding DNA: TGCAGCGTCAGACCCGGACACTGGGGTGACATTCAGTACTTC.

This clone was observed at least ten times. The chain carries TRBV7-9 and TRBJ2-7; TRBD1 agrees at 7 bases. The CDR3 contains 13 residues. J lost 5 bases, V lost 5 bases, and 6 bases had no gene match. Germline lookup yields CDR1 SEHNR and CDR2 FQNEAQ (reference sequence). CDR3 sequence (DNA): TGTGCCAGCAGCCTAATGACAGGGAACGAGCAGTACTTC. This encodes CASSLMTGNEQYF.

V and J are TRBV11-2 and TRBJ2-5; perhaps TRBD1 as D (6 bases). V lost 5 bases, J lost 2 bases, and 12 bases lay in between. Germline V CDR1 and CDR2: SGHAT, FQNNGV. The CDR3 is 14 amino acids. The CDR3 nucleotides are TGTGCCAGCAGCAATGTGGGGGCACAAGAGACCCAGTACTTC. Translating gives CASSNVGAQETQYF. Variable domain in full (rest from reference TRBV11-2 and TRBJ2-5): EAGVAQSPRYKIIEKRQSVAFWCNPISGHATLYWYQQILGQGPKLLIQFQNNGVVDDSQLPKDRFSAERLKGVDSTLKIQPAKLEDSAVYLCASSNVGAQETQYFGPGTRLLVL.

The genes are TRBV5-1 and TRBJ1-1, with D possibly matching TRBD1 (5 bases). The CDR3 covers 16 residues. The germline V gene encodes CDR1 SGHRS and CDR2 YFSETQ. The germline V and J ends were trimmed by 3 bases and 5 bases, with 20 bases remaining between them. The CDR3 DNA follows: TGCGCCAGCAGCTCCGTGAGCCCGGGGGGTGGAACTGAAGCTTTCTTT. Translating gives CASSSVSPGGGTEAFF.

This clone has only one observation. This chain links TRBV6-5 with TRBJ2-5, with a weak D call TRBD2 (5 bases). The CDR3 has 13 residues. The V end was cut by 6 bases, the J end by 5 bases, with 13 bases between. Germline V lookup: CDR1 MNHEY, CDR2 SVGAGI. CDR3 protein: CASRERTRETQYF. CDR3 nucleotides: TGTGCCAGCAGGGAGCGGACGCGGGAGACCCAGTACTTC.

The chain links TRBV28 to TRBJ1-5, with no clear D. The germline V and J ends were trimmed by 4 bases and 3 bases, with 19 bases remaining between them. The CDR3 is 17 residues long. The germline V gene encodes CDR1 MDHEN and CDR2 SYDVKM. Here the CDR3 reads CASSSPRRSGNNQPQHF. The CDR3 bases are TGTGCCAGCAGTTCCCCCCGGCGGTCGGGGAACAATCAGCCCCAGCATTTT.